Reported below is one T cell receptor (beta chain). The data are from a study of shared clonotypes between healthy human individuals. Generated by immunoSEQ multiplex PCR, the TCRdb table keeps only in-frame clones and is missing some. The sample lists 2 million to 2.5 million clones; around 95% were seen once. CDR1 is SNHLY and CDR2 is FYNNEI in the germline V gene. V lost 4 bases and J lost 10; bases outside the gene matches: 5. The CDR3 spans 14 residues. The origin of this receptor is a man younger than 30 in good health. Material for sequencing was naive CD4+ T cells sorted from blood. Subset here: CD45RA+ positively selected. The chain is built from TRBV2 and TRBJ1-6, with 9 positions matching TRBD1. Here the CDR3 DNA reads TGTGCCAGCAGTGTGACAGGGGGGGGATCACCCCTCCACTTT. The encoded protein is CASSVTGGGSPLHF.